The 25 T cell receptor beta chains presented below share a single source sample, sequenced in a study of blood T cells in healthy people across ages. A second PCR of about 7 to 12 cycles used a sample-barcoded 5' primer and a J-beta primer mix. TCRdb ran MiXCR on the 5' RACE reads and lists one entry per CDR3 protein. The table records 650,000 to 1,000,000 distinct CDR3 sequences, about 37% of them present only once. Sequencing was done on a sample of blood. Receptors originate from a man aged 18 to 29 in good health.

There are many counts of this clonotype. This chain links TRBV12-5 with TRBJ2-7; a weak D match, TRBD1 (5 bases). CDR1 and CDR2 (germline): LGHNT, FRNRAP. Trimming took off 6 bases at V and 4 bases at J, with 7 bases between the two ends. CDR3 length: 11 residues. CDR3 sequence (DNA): TGTGCTAGTGGAAGGGGTTACGAGCAGTACTTC. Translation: CASGRGYEQYF.

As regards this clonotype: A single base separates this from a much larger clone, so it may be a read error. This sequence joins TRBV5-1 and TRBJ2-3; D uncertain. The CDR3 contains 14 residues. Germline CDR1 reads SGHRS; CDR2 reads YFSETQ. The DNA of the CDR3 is TGCGCCGGCAGCTTGGAACAGCCCACAGATACGCAGTATTTT. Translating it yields CAGSLEQPTDTQYF.

The CDR3 region is CASSRTSGHTDTQYF. The CDR3 nucleotides are TGTGCCAGCAGTCGGACTAGCGGGCACACAGATACGCAGTATTTT. The rearrangement links TRBV12-3 or TRBV12-4 to TRBJ2-3; 11 bases are a match to TRBD2. The ends lost 5 bases at V and 2 bases at J; junction bases unmatched: 3. The CDR3 covers 15 residues.

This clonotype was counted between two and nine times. CDR3 sequence reads: CASSLARLAGSQETQYF. The CDR3 nucleotides are TGTGCCAGCAGCTTAGCGCGGCTAGCGGGTTCCCAAGAGACCCAGTACTTC. V is TRBV7-9 and J is TRBJ2-5; 8 nucleotides line up with TRBD2. The length of the CDR3 is 17 residues. Looked up from germline, CDR1 is SEHNR and CDR2 is FQNEAQ (reference sequence). The V gene end was trimmed by 0 bases and the J gene end by 1 base; junction bases not matched to a gene: 7.

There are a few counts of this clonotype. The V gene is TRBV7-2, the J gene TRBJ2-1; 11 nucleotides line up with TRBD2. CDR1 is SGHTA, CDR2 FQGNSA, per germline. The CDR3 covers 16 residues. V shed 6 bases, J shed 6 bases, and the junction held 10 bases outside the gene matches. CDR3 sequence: CASRVSIAGGPNEQFF. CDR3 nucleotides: TGTGCCAGCAGGGTTTCCATAGCGGGGGGGCCCAATGAGCAGTTCTTC.

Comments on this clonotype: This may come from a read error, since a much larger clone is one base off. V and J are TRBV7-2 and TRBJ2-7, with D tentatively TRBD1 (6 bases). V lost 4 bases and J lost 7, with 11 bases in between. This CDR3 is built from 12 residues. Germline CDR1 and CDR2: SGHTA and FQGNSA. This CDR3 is CTSSSNRDEQYF. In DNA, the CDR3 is TGTACCAGCAGCTCGAACAGGGATGAGCAGTACTTC.

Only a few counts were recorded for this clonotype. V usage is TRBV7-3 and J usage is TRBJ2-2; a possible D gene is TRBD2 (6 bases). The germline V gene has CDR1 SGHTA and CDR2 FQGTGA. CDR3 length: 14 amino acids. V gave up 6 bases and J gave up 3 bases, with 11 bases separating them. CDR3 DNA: TGTGCCAGCAGGACTCGGAGGGACACCGGGGAGCTGTTTTTT. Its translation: CASRTRRDTGELFF.

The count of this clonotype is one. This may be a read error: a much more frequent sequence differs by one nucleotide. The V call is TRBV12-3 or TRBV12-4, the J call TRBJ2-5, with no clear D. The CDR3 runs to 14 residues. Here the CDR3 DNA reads TGTACCAGCACCCCATATGGGTCCGAAGAGACCCAGTACTTC. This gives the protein CTSTPYGSEETQYF.

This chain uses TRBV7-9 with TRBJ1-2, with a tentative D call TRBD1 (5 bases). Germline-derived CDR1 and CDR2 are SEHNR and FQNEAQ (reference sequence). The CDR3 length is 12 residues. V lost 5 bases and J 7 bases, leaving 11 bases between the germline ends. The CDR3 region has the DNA TGTGCCAGCAGCCGGGACGTAACTGGCTACACCTTC. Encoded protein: CASSRDVTGYTF.

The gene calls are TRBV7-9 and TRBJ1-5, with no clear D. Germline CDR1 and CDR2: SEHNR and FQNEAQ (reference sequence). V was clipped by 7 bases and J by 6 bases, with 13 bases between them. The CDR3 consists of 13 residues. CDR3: CASTLSSSQPQHF. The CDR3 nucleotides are TGTGCCAGCACCCTTTCGAGTTCTCAGCCCCAGCATTTT.

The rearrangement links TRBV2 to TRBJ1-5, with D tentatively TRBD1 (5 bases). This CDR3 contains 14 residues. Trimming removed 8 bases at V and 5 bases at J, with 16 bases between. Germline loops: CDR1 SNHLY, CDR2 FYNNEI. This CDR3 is CASSVVRGDQPQHF. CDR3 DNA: TGTGCCAGCTCGGTAGTGCGGGGCGATCAGCCCCAGCATTTT.

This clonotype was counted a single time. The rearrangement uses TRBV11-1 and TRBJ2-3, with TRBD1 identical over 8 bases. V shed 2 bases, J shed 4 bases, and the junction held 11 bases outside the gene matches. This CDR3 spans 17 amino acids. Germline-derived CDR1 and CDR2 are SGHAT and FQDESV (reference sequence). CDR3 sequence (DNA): TGTGCCAGCAGCTTATACGATGGGACAGGACATTCAGATACGCAGTATTTT. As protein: CASSLYDGTGHSDTQYF.

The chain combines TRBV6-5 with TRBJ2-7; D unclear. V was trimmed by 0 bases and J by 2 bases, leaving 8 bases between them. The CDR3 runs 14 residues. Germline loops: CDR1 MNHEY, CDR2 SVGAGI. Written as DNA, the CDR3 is TGTGCCAGCAGTTACTCGCCAGCCCCCTACGAGCAGTACTTC. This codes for CASSYSPAPYEQYF.

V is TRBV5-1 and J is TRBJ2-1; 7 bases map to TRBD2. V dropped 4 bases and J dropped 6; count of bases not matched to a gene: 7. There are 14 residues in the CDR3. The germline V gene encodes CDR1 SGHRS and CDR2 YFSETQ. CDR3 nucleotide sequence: TGCGCCAGCAGCGAAGGACTAGAGCGCAATGAGCAGTTCTTC. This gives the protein CASSEGLERNEQFF.

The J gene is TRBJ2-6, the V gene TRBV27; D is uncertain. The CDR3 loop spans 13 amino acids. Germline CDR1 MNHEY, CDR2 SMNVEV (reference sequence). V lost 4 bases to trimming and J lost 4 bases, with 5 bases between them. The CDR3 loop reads CASSYRGANVLTF. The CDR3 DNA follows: TGTGCCAGCAGTTACAGAGGGGCCAACGTCCTGACTTTC.

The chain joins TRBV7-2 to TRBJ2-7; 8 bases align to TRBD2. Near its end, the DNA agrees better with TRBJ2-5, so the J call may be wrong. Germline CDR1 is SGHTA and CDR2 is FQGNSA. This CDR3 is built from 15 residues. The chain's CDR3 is CASSYQAGVLETQYF. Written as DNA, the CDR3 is TGTGCCAGCAGCTACCAAGCGGGAGTTTTAGAGACCCAGTACTTC.

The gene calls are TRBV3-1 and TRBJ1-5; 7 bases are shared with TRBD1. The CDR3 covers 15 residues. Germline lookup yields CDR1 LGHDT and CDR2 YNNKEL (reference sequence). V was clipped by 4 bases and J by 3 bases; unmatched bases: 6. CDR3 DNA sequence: TGTGCCAGCAGCCCTACGGGACAGATCAATCAGCCCCAGCATTTT. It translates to CASSPTGQINQPQHF.

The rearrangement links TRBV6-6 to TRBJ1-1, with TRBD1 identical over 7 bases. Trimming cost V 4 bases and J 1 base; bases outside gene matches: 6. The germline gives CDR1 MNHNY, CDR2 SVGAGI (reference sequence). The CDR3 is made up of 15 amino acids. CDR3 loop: CASSSPGQWNTEAFF. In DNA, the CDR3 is TGTGCCAGCAGTTCCCCGGGACAGTGGAACACTGAAGCTTTCTTT.

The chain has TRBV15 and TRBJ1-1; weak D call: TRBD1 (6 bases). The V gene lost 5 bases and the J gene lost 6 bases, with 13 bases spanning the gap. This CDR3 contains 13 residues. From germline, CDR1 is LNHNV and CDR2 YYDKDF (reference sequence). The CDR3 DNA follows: TGTGCCACCAGCCCAAAGGGGGTAGCTGAAGCTTTCTTT. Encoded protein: CATSPKGVAEAFF.

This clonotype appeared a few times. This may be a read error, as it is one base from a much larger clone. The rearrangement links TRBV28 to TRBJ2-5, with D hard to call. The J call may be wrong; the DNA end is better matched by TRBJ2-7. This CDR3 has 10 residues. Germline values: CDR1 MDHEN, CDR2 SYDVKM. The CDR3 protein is CASSLTEQYF. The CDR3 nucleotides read TGTGCCAGCAGTTTAACCGAGCAGTACTTC.

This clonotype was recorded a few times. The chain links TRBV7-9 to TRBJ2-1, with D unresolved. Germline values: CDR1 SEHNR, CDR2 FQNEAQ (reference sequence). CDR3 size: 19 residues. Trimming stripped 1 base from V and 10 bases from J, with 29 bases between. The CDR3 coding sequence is TGTGCCAGCAGCTTAGTGGTAGACATCCCTGCCCGGCATTTCGCGGAGCAGTTCTTC. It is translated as CASSLVVDIPARHFAEQFF.

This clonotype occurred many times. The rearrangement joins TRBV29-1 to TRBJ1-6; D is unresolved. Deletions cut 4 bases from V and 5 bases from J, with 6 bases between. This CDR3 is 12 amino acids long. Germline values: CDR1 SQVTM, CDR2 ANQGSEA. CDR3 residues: CSVGEDNSPLHF. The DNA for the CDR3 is TGCAGCGTTGGGGAGGATAATTCACCCCTCCACTTT.

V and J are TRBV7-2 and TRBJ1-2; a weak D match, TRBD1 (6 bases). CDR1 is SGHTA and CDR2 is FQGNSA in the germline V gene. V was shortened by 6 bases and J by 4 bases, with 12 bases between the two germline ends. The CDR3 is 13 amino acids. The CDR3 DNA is TGTGCCAGCAGGGACAGTGGAAGCTATGGCTACACCTTC. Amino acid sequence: CASRDSGSYGYTF.

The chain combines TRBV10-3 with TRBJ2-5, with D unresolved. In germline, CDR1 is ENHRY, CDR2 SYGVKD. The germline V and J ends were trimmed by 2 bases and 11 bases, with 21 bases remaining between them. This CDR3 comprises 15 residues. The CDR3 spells CAISEGPDRNNEQYF. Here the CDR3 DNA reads TGTGCCATCAGTGAGGGACCCGACCGGAACAATGAGCAGTACTTC.

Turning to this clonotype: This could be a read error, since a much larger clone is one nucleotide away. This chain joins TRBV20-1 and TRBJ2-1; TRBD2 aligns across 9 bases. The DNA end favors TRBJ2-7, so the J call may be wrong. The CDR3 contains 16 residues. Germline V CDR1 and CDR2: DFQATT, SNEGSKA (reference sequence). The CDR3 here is CSARSSGGSHYNEQYF. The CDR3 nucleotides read TGCAGTGCTAGGAGTAGCGGGGGCTCCCATTACAATGAGCAGTACTTC.